This T cell receptor beta chain was observed in a study of blood T cells in healthy people across ages. V gave up 3 bases and J gave up 2 bases, with 11 bases separating them. The CDR3 runs to 15 residues. Germline CDR1 is MDHEN and CDR2 is SYDVKM. A J-beta primer mix and a sample-barcoded 5' primer were used in a second PCR of roughly 6 to 12 cycles. MiXCR, applied by TCRdb to the 5' RACE reads, yields one record per CDR3 protein. The sample yields 800,000 to 950,000 distinct CDR3 sequences, 25% to 30% seen once. The sample was also reused in another study, on T cells of mothers and their children.

The TCR comes from a woman aged 35 to 49 in good health. The sample taken for sequencing was blood. The V and J genes are TRBV28 and TRBJ2-1; D ambiguous. As DNA, the CDR3 is TGTGCCAGCAGTTTGGGCGAGGTGCCCTACAATGAGCAGTTCTTC. Translated: CASSLGEVPYNEQFF.